The table lists the clone carrying this T cell receptor (beta chain) with a few counts. Its antigen is not known. This CDR3 is 16 amino acids long. PCR used 60 Vbeta primers and 13 Jbeta primers. Measured with immunoSEQ multiplex PCR; TCRdb has only the in-frame clones, and not every one. The sample consists of around 160,000 clones, 82% of them appearing once. The data were taken from a study of cytomegalovirus exposure and HLA in healthy donors. Study conclusions and caveats: The majority of CMV-associated TCR beta chains were reported as apparently HLA-restricted in a later analysis.

The source material was PBMCs. The V and J genes are TRBV1 and TRBJ1-5; the D segment call TRBD1 is taken from the table without a DNA check. TRBV1 has pseudogene status. This clonotype originated in a male donor in good health and CMV-seropositive. In nucleotides, the CDR3 is TGCACCAGCAGCCCAGGACAGCCGCGTAGCAATCAGCCCCAGCATTTT. This sequence encodes CTSSPGQPRSNQPQHF.